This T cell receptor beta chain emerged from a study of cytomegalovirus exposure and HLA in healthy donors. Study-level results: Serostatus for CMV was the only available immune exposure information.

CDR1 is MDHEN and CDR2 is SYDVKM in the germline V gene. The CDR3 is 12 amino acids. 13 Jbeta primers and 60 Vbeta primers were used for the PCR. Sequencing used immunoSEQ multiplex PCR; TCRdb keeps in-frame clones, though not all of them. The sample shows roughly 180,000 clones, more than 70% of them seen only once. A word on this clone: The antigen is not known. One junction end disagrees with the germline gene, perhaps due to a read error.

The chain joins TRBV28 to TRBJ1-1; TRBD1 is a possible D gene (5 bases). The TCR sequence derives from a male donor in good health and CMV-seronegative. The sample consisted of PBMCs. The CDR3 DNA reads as TGTGCCAGCAGCCCAGGGAACACTGAGGCTTTCTTT. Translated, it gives CASSPGNTEAFF.